The rows below give T cell receptor beta chains drawn from one sample of a study of beta chain features in type 1 diabetes. Using immunoSEQ multiplex PCR, the repertoire was profiled, and TCRdb retains in-frame clones only, with some absent. The table has 100,000 to 150,000 clones, 15% to 20% seen once. Material: central memory CD4+ T cells from blood. Receptors were obtained from a man aged 18-30 years with type 1 diabetes. Both conserved end residues are part of each CDR3. Each record gives: CDR3 length, V gene, J gene, clone size, D gene, CDR3 DNA, CDR3 protein. The D gene is left open where the match is weak. Clone size is given for some rows only: seen once, a few or many times, or a class if the clone is expanded.

11	TRBV29-1	TRBJ2-2	many	-	TGCAGCGGCCAGACTACCGGGGAGCTGTTTTTT	CSGQTTGELFF
15	TRBV18	TRBJ2-3	few	-	TGTGCCAGCTCACTTTCGTCGAAGAGTGATAATAGGGGGTATTTT	CASSLSSKSDNRGYF
11	TRBV6-5	TRBJ2-3	few	-	TGTGCCAGCAGTTACGGCGATACGCAGTATTTT	CASSYGDTQYF
12	TRBV29-1	TRBJ2-7	-	-	TGCAGCGTTCGCCCACAGGGATACGAGCAGTACTTC	CSVRPQGYEQYF
13	TRBV4-3	TRBJ2-1	many	-	TGCGCCAGCAGCCACCCAGGGATTTCTGAGCAGTTCTTC	CASSHPGISEQFF
13	TRBV30	TRBJ1-4	-	-	TGTGCCTGGAGTTGGCAGTCTAATGAAAAACTGTTTTTT	CAWSWQSNEKLFF
15	TRBV28	TRBJ2-7	-	-	TGTGCCAGCAGTTTAAGGGCGTCGGCCGTTTACGAGCAGTACTTC	CASSLRASAVYEQYF
14	TRBV9	TRBJ1-1	few	-	TGTGCCAGCAACAACTATCAGGGGAACACTGAAGCTTTCTTT	CASNNYQGNTEAFF
16	TRBV5-1	TRBJ2-2	few	TRBD1	TGCGCCAGCAGGCGCCCACAGGGGACGAACACCGGGGAGCTGTTTTTT	CASRRPQGTNTGELFF
16	TRBV7-2	TRBJ2-1	-	TRBD2	TGTGCCAGCAGCCCTAGCGGTCTGGCTCATGGGTATGAGCAGTTCTTC	CASSPSGLAHGYEQFF
13	TRBV18	TRBJ2-5	-	-	TGTGCCAGCTCGTCGGGCCACCTAGAGACCCAGTACTTC	CASSSGHLETQYF
14	TRBV6-5	TRBJ2-7	many	-	TGTGCCAGCCGAAACCCGGGAATCTCCTACGAGCAGTACTTC	CASRNPGISYEQYF
11	TRBV11-2	TRBJ1-2	-	-	TGTGCCAGCAGCGGAAATTATGGCTACACCTTC	CASSGNYGYTF
15	TRBV5-1	TRBJ2-6	few	-	TGCGCCAGCAGCGCCGGGAACTCTGGGGCCAACGTCCTGACTTTC	CASSAGNSGANVLTF
14	TRBV2	TRBJ2-2	few	-	TGTGCCAGCGTCCCGGCTGTTTACACCGGGGAGCTGTTTTTT	CASVPAVYTGELFF
14	TRBV30	TRBJ1-3	-	-	TGTGCCCTAAGGGTAACCTACTCTGGAAACACCATATATTTT	CALRVTYSGNTIYF
14	TRBV9	TRBJ2-1	-	-	TGTGCCAGCAACGACTCCCCGGGGGTAAATGAGCAGTTCTTC	CASNDSPGVNEQFF
13	TRBV5-4	TRBJ2-5	-	-	TGTGCCAGCAGCACGGACTTCCAAGAGACCCAGTACTTC	CASSTDFQETQYF
16	TRBV19	TRBJ2-4	-	TRBD1	TGTGCCACCGATGACAGGGGGCATGGTAAAGGAAACATTCAGTACTTC	CATDDRGHGKGNIQYF
12	TRBV30	TRBJ2-4	-	-	TGTGCCTGGAGTGCCTTGGGAAACATTCAGTACTTC	CAWSALGNIQYF
14	TRBV30	TRBJ1-2	few	-	TGTGCCTGGAGTGAGGATGTTGGGGGGTATGGCTACACCTTC	CAWSEDVGGYGYTF
13	TRBV7-2	TRBJ1-5	-	-	TGTGCCAGCAGCTTTGGGACCTATCAGCCCCAGCATTTT	CASSFGTYQPQHF
14	TRBV19	TRBJ1-1	-	-	TGTGCCAGTAGTCCCCGGGTCTCTGGGACTGAAGCTTTCTTT	CASSPRVSGTEAFF
15	TRBV19	TRBJ2-3	few	TRBD2	TGTGCCAGTACTCGGAGTAGCGGGAGCCCAGATACGCAGTATTTT	CASTRSSGSPDTQYF
16	TRBV7-6	TRBJ2-3	few	TRBD2	TGTGCCAGCAGCCAATATAGCGGGAGGGCCTCAGATACGCAGTATTTT	CASSQYSGRASDTQYF